This entry lists 26 T cell receptor beta chains sequenced from one sample in a study of T cells after yellow fever vaccination. From the 5' RACE reads, TCRdb called clonotypes with MiXCR, one entry per CDR3 protein. The sample records just over 300,000 distinct CDR3 sequences, around 3.6% being singletons. The specimen comprised PBMCs, sampled on the day of the yellow fever booster vaccination. The receptor set was obtained from a man between 18 and 35 years old who received the YFV17D yellow fever vaccine.

The table lists this clonotype with many counts. The CDR3 DNA follows: TGCAGTGCTAGACAGGGGGCTTCTTCCCAAGCTTTCTTT. It yields the protein CSARQGASSQAFF. This chain uses TRBV20-1 with TRBJ1-1, with 8 nucleotides matching TRBD1. The CDR3 is 13 amino acids. The germline V gene encodes CDR1 DFQATT and CDR2 SNEGSKA (reference sequence). Germline trimming cut 2 bases from V and 9 bases from J; bases unmatched to any gene: 8.

In its sample, this clonotype was seen many times. The CDR3 DNA reads TGTGCCACTTCCTTGGACAGGAACTCCTACGAGCAGTACTTC. It is translated as CATSLDRNSYEQYF. The gene calls are TRBV15 and TRBJ2-7, with 7 bases fitting TRBD1. CDR1 LNHNV and CDR2 YYDKDF come from the germline V gene (reference sequence). The J segment lost 0 bases and the V segment lost 9 bases, leaving 8 bases of the junction unmatched. The CDR3 covers 14 residues.

This clonotype was seen repeatedly, ten times or more. CDR3 nucleotide sequence: TGCAGTGCTAGAGGTCCCGGAAACAATTCACCCCTCCACTTT. Its protein is CSARGPGNNSPLHF. The chain carries TRBV20-1 and TRBJ1-6; no clear D gene. Germline V lookup: CDR1 DFQATT, CDR2 SNEGSKA (reference sequence). The CDR3 length is 14 residues. V lost 1 base and J 7 bases, leaving 11 bases between the germline ends.

In its sample, this clonotype was seen a few times. The V call is TRBV5-1, the J call TRBJ1-1; D uncertain. There are 16 residues in the CDR3. With 1 base removed from V and 1 base from J, the gap between germline ends came to 14 bases. Germline CDR1 reads SGHRS; CDR2 reads YFSETQ. CDR3 nucleotides: TGCGCCAGCAGCTTGATGGGAGAGGAACAGAACACTGAAGCTTTCTTT. It translates to CASSLMGEEQNTEAFF.

This clonotype was detected a few times. The chain combines TRBV29-1 with TRBJ1-1; D may be TRBD1 (5 bases). This CDR3 contains 14 residues. Germline V lookup: CDR1 SQVTM, CDR2 ANQGSEA. V lost 3 bases to trimming and J lost 1 base, with 12 bases between them. The CDR3 DNA reads as TGCAGCGTTGAGGGCCCGGGGCGGAACACTGAAGCTTTCTTT. Amino acid sequence: CSVEGPGRNTEAFF. Filled out from reference TRBV29-1 and TRBJ1-1, the complete variable domain reads SAVISQKPSRDICQRGTSLTIQCQVDSQVTMMFWYRQQPGQSLTLIATANQGSEATYESGFVIDKFPISRPNLTFSTLTVSNMSPEDSSIYLCSVEGPGRNTEAFFGQGTRLTVV.

This clonotype has just a few counts. This rearrangement joins TRBV11-2 to TRBJ2-3, with TRBD2 matching 11 bases. This CDR3 spans 17 amino acids. Trimming cost V 5 bases and J 1 base; bases outside gene matches: 8. From germline, CDR1 is SGHAT and CDR2 FQNNGV. CDR3 coding DNA: TGTGCCAGCAGCGTCGCCTTACTAGCGGGGGGCACAGATACGCAGTATTTT. This codes for CASSVALLAGGTDTQYF.

This clonotype was picked up one time. This could be a read error, since a much larger clone is one nucleotide away. The genes are TRBV9 and TRBJ1-3, with D perhaps TRBD1 (6 bases). CDR3 length: 14 residues. The germline V gene encodes CDR1 SGDLS and CDR2 YYNGEE. CDR3 sequence reads: CTSSVATGPAAIYF. The DNA of the CDR3 is TGTACCAGCAGCGTAGCTACAGGGCCCGCGGCCATATATTTT.

This clonotype was observed many times. The chain employs TRBV5-1 and TRBJ2-3; D possibly matches TRBD1 or TRBD2 (6 bases each). Germline CDR1 reads SGHRS; CDR2 reads YFSETQ. This CDR3 is built from 13 residues. Trimming removed 4 bases at V and 8 bases at J, with 14 bases between. The CDR3 nucleotides are TGCGCCAGCAGCCCGGAGGGGGAGCGTACGCAGTATTTT. This sequence encodes CASSPEGERTQYF.

The rearrangement uses TRBV7-3 and TRBJ2-1, with 9 bases matching TRBD1. CDR1 and CDR2 from the germline V gene are SGHTA and FQGTGA. The CDR3 has 15 amino acids. V lost 4 bases to trimming and J lost 2 bases; unmatched junction nucleotides: 3. As DNA, the CDR3 is TGTGCCAGCAGCTCCACAGGGGGCGCCTACAATGAGCAGTTCTTC. Encoded protein: CASSSTGGAYNEQFF.

This chain connects TRBV3-1 to TRBJ1-6; D is uncertain. Germline V lookup: CDR1 LGHDT, CDR2 YNNKEL (reference sequence). The ends were cut back, 5 bases at V and 6 bases at J, with 11 bases in the middle. This CDR3 is built from 14 residues. CDR3 coding DNA: TGTGCCAGCAGCGGCCGGGAGATTAATTCACCCCTCCACTTT. This codes for CASSGREINSPLHF.

This CDR3 is CASSPVDSSSYNEQFF. CDR3 DNA: TGTGCCAGCAGCCCCGTGGACAGTAGCTCCTACAATGAGCAGTTCTTC. The chain employs TRBV6-5 and TRBJ2-1; a possible D gene is TRBD1 (6 bases). Per germline, CDR1 MNHEY and CDR2 SVGAGI. CDR3 length equals 16 residues. The V end was cut by 6 bases, the J end by 0 bases, with 15 bases between.

This clonotype has ten or more counts. This chain joins TRBV7-9 and TRBJ2-1, with D uncertain. Germline V gives CDR1 SEHNR, CDR2 FQNEAQ (reference sequence). V lost 7 bases, J lost 3 bases, and 7 bases lay in between. The CDR3 covers 12 residues. The CDR3 DNA sequence: TGTGCCAGCAACCAGGACTACAATGAGCAGTTCTTC. Translating gives CASNQDYNEQFF.

This clonotype was observed many times. The genes are TRBV6-5 and TRBJ2-2; 7 positions agree with TRBD2. This CDR3 is built from 15 residues. Germline CDR1 and CDR2: MNHEY and SVGAGI. V trimming: 4 bases; J trimming: 4 bases; junction bases outside the gene matches: 6. CDR3 sequence reads: CASSWGGVSTGELFF. For the CDR3, the DNA is TGTGCCAGCAGTTGGGGGGGTGTGTCCACCGGGGAGCTGTTTTTT.

As regards this clonotype: This may be a read error, as it is one base from a much larger clone. This chain links TRBV12-3 or TRBV12-4 with TRBJ2-7; D unclear. Trimming removed 3 bases from V and 6 bases from J, with 12 bases in between. This CDR3 comprises 13 residues. The CDR3 region has the DNA TGTGCCAGCAGTTTTCAGGCCACGGGCGAGCAGTACGTC. Its translation is CASSFQATGEQYV.

This clonotype was picked up many times. The CDR3 DNA is TGCAGTGCTAGAGTCTGGGGGACTACCAAAAACATTCAGTACTTC. This translates into CSARVWGTTKNIQYF. The chain is built from TRBV20-1 and TRBJ2-4, with 7 bases identical to TRBD2. This CDR3 comprises 15 residues. The germline gives CDR1 DFQATT, CDR2 SNEGSKA (reference sequence). The trim removed 1 base at V and 2 bases at J, leaving 5 bases unmatched.

This clonotype was observed at least ten times. This chain joins TRBV5-1 and TRBJ2-3, with 11 bases that match TRBD2. CDR3 length: 16 amino acids. The V gene's germline CDR1 is SGHRS and CDR2 YFSETQ. After removal of 2 bases from V and 1 base from J, the junction contained 3 bases not matched to a gene. The CDR3 is CASSLSTSGGTDTQYF. The DNA of the CDR3 is TGCGCCAGCAGCTTATCGACTAGCGGGGGCACAGATACGCAGTATTTT. Full variable domain (outside the CDR3, taken from reference TRBV5-1 and TRBJ2-3): KAGVTQTPRYLIKTRGQQVTLSCSPISGHRSVSWYQQTPGQGLQFLFEYFSETQRNKGNFPGRFSGRQFSNSRSEMNVSTLELGDSALYLCASSLSTSGGTDTQYFGPGTRLTVL.

This clonotype occurred many times. V usage is TRBV7-8 and J usage is TRBJ2-7; TRBD1 agrees at 9 bases. V lost 3 bases to trimming and J lost 5 bases; unmatched junction nucleotides: 8. This CDR3 has 15 residues. From germline, CDR1 is SGHVS and CDR2 FQNEAQ. DNA of the CDR3: TGTGCCAGCAGCTTCCCCGGGACAGGGAGAAACGAGCAGTACTTC. Encoded protein: CASSFPGTGRNEQYF.

The CDR3 is CASSSEGALAKNIQYF. DNA of the CDR3: TGTGCCAGCAGCTCAGAGGGGGCCCTAGCCAAAAACATTCAGTACTTC. This chain connects TRBV13 to TRBJ2-4, with 7 nucleotides matching TRBD1. V dropped 4 bases and J dropped 0; count of bases not matched to a gene: 6. Per the germline V gene, CDR1 is PRHDT and CDR2 is FYEKMQ (reference sequence). The CDR3 consists of 16 residues.

This chain uses TRBV5-1 with TRBJ1-2; 9 bases agree with TRBD1. The ends lost 7 bases at V and 7 bases at J; junction bases unmatched: 11. This CDR3 contains 14 residues. CDR1 is SGHRS, CDR2 YFSETQ, per germline. The CDR3 nucleotides are TGCGCCAGCCGAGGACAGGGGAAGTGGATTGGCTACACCTTC. Its protein is CASRGQGKWIGYTF. Drawing the rest from reference TRBV5-1 and TRBJ1-2, the complete variable domain is KAGVTQTPRYLIKTRGQQVTLSCSPISGHRSVSWYQQTPGQGLQFLFEYFSETQRNKGNFPGRFSGRQFSNSRSEMNVSTLELGDSALYLCASRGQGKWIGYTFGSGTRLTVV.

This clonotype was detected many times. The chain carries TRBV7-9 and TRBJ1-1; no firm D call. Per the germline V gene, CDR1 is SEHNR and CDR2 is FQNEAQ (reference sequence). The ends were cut back, 2 bases at V and 3 bases at J, with 4 bases in the middle. There are 12 residues in the CDR3. The CDR3 DNA sequence: TGTGCCAGCAGCTTATCAGACACTGAAGCTTTCTTT. It encodes CASSLSDTEAFF.

This rearrangement joins TRBV12-3 or TRBV12-4 to TRBJ2-1; 11 bases are shared with TRBD2. Trimming at V came to 5 bases and at J to 9 bases, leaving 12 bases not matched to a gene. CDR3 length: 16 amino acids. Here the CDR3 reads CASSPYPSGGFAEQFF. The CDR3 coding sequence is TGTGCCAGCAGTCCTTACCCTAGCGGGGGGTTTGCTGAGCAGTTCTTC.

This sequence joins TRBV28 and TRBJ2-4; possible D gene TRBD1, 5 bases. The CDR3 covers 15 residues. V was clipped by 2 bases and J by 2 bases, with 10 bases between them. The germline gives CDR1 MDHEN, CDR2 SYDVKM. The CDR3 protein is CASSLRGLPKNIQYF. CDR3 bases: TGTGCCAGCAGTTTAAGGGGTTTACCCAAAAACATTCAGTACTTC. Full variable domain (remainder filled in from reference TRBV28 and TRBJ2-4): DVKVTQSSRYLVKRTGEKVFLECVQDMDHENMFWYRQDPGLGLRLIYFSYDVKMKEKGDIPEGYSVSREKKERFSLILESASTNQTSMYLCASSLRGLPKNIQYFGAGTRLSVL.

The CDR3 DNA follows: TGTGCCAGTCGGGACAGGGCCCCCTATGGCTACACCTTC. Translating gives CASRDRAPYGYTF. The chain couples TRBV19 to TRBJ1-2; 9 bases agree with TRBD1. The V and J ends lost 8 bases and 4 bases, in that order; junction bases with no gene match: 5. The CDR3 is 13 amino acids. Germline V gives CDR1 LNHDA, CDR2 SQIVND (reference sequence).

The chain is built from TRBV28 and TRBJ1-6; TRBD1 is a possible D gene (5 bases). Trimming pared 7 bases from V and 10 bases from J, leaving 11 bases between. This CDR3 comprises 12 residues. Germline V gene sequence: CDR1 MDHEN, CDR2 SYDVKM. This CDR3 reads CASTRRGSPLHF. The CDR3 DNA reads as TGTGCCAGCACCCGGAGGGGATCACCCCTCCACTTT.

The rearrangement uses TRBV14 and TRBJ2-3, with 7 bases identical to TRBD1. Trimming at V came to 3 bases and at J to 6 bases, leaving 12 bases not matched to a gene. In germline, CDR1 is SGHDN, CDR2 FVKESK. CDR3 size: 16 residues. CDR3 amino acids: CASSHGQVLLADTQYF. DNA for the CDR3: TGTGCCAGCAGCCACGGACAGGTATTATTAGCGGATACGCAGTATTTT.

CDR3 nucleotide sequence: TGTGCCAGTAGCCTGGATCATCCGGATACGCAGTATTTT. It specifies CASSLDHPDTQYF. The rearrangement joins TRBV19 to TRBJ2-3; no definite D call. V was shortened by 6 bases and J by 6 bases, with 13 bases between the two germline ends. The CDR3 is made up of 13 amino acids. Per the germline V gene, CDR1 is LNHDA and CDR2 is SQIVND (reference sequence).